This T cell receptor (beta chain) was recovered during a study of shared clonotypes between healthy human individuals. Produced via immunoSEQ multiplex PCR; TCRdb's table is partial and in-frame only. The profile shows about 490,000 clones, 76% of them singletons. Germline CDR1 MDHEN, CDR2 SYDVKM. The CDR3 extends over 20 amino acids. Losses at the gene ends were 5 bases for V and 7 bases for J; bases not matched to a gene: 19. Sequencing was carried out using PBMCs. The receptor's source is a middle-aged woman in good health. Some clones in this sample may be carry-over from other donors' samples. This chain links TRBV28 with TRBJ2-1; 14 bases agree with TRBD2. The chain's CDR3 is CASSPSRTSGRLRGVNEQFF. The CDR3 bases are TGTGCCAGCAGTCCCTCTCGGACTAGCGGGAGGTTACGAGGTGTAAATGAGCAGTTCTTC.